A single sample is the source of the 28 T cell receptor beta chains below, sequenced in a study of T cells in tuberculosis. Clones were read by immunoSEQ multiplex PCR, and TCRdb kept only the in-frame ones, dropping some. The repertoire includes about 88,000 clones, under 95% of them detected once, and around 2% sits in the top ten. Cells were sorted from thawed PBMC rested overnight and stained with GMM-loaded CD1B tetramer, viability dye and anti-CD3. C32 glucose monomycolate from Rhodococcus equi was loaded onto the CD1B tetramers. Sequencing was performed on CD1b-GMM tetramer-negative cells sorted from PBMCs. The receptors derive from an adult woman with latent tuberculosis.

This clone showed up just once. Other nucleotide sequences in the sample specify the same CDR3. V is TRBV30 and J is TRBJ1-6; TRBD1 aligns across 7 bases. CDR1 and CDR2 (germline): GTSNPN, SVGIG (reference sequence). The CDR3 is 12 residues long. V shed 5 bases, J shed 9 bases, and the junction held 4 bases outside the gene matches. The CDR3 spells CAWDRVGSPLHF. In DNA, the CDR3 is TGTGCCTGGGACAGGGTGGGTTCACCCCTCCACTTT.

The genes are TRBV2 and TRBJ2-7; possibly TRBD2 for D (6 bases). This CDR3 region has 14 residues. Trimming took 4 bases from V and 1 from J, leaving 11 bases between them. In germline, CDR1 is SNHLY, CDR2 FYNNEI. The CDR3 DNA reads TGTGCCAGCAGTGGCGGGACCGTTTCCTACGAGCAGTACTTC. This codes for CASSGGTVSYEQYF.

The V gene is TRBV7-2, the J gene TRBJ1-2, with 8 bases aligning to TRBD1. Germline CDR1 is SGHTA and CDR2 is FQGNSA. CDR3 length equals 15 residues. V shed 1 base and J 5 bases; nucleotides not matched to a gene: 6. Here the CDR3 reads CASSLGGQDSYGYTF. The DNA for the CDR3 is TGTGCCAGCAGCTTAGGGGGACAGGATTCTTATGGCTACACCTTC.

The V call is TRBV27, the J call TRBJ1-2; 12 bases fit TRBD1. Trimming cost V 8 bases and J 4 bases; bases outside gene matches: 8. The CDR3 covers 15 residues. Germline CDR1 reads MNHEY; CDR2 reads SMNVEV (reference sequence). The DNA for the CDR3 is TGTGCCAGCTCCCCCGGGACAGGGGGCGGCTATGGCTACACCTTC. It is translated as CASSPGTGGGYGYTF.

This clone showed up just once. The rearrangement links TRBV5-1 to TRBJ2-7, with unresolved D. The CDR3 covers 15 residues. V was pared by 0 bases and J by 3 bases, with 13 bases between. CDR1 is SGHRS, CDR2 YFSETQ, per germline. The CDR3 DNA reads TGCGCCAGCAGCTTGGGACGGCGGTTCCTCTACGAGCAGTACTTC. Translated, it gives CASSLGRRFLYEQYF. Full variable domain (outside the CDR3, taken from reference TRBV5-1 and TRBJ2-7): KAGVTQTPRYLIKTRGQQVTLSCSPISGHRSVSWYQQTPGQGLQFLFEYFSETQRNKGNFPGRFSGRQFSNSRSEMNVSTLELGDSALYLCASSLGRRFLYEQYFGPGTRLTVT.

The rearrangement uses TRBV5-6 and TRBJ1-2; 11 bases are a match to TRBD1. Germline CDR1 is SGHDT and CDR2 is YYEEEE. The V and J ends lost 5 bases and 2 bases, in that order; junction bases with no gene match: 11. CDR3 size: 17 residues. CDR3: CASRSERTGGYNYGYTF. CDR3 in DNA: TGTGCCAGCAGATCGGAGAGGACAGGGGGCTACAACTATGGCTACACCTTC.

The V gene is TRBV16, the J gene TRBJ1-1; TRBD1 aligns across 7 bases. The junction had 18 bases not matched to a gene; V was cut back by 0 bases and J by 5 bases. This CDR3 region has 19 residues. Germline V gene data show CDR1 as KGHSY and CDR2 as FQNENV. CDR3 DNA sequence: TGTGCCAGCAGCCAATCGGCCTCAGGGGGTCAGCCGGGGAGGACTGAAGCTTTCTTT. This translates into CASSQSASGGQPGRTEAFF.

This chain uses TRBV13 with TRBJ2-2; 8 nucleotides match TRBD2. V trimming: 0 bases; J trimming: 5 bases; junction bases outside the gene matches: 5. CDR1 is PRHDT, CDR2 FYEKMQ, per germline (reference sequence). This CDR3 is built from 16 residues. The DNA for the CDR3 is TGTGCCAGCAGCTTAGGGCGGGGGGCAGGAACCGGGGAGCTGTTTTTT. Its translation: CASSLGRGAGTGELFF.

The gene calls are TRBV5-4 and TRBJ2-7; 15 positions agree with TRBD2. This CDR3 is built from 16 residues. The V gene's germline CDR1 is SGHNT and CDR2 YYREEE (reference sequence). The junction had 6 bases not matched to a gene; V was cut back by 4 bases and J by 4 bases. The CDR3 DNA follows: TGTGCCAGCAGCCGAGGGACTAGCGGGGGGCTATACGAGCAGTACTTC. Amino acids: CASSRGTSGGLYEQYF.

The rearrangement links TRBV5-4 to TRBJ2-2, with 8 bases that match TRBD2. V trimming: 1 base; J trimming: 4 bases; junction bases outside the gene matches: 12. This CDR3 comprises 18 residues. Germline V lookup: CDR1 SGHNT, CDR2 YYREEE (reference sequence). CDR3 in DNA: TGTGCCAGCAGCTTGAAATACAGGGTAGCGGGGAGCACCGGGGAGCTGTTTTTT. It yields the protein CASSLKYRVAGSTGELFF.

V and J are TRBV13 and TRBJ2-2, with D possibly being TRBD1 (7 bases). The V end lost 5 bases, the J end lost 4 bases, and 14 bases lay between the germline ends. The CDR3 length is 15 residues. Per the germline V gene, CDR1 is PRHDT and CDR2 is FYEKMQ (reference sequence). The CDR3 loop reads CASSKYQGGTGELFF. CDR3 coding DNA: TGTGCCAGCAGCAAATACCAGGGGGGCACCGGGGAGCTGTTTTTT.

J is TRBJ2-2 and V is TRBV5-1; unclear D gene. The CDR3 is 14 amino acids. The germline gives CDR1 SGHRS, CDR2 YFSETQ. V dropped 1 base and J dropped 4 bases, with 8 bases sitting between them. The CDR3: CASSLYSSTGELFF. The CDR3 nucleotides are TGCGCCAGCAGCTTGTACAGCTCCACCGGGGAGCTGTTTTTT.

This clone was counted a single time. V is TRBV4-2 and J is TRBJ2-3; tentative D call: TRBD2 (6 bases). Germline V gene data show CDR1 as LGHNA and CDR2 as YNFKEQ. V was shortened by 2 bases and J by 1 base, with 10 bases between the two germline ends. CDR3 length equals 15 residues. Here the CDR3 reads CASSQTGVRTDTQYF. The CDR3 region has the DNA TGTGCCAGCAGCCAAACGGGGGTCCGCACAGATACGCAGTATTTT.

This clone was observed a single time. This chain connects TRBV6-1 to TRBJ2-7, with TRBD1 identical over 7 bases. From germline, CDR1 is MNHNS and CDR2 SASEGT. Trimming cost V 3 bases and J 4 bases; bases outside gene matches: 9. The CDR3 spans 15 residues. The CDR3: CASSEQGVGTYEQYF. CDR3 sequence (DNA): TGTGCCAGCAGTGAGCAGGGGGTTGGAACATACGAGCAGTACTTC.

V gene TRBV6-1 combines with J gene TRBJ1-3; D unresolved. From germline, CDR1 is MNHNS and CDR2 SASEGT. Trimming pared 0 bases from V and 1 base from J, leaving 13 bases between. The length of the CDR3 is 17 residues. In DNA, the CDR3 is TGTGCCAGCAGTGAAGCGCTCACCCGGAGGTCTGGAAACACCATATATTTT. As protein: CASSEALTRRSGNTIYF.

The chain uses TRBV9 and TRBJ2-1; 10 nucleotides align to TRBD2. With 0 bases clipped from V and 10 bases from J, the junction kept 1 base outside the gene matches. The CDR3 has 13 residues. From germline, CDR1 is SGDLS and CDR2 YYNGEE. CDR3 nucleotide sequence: TGTGCCAGCAGCGTAGTAGCGGGGGGCGAGCAGTTCTTC. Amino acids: CASSVVAGGEQFF.

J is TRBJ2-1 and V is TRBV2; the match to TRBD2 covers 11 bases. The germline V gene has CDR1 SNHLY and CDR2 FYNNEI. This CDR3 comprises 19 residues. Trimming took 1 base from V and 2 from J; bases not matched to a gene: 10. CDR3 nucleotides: TGTGCCAGCAGTGAAGGGTTAGCGGGGGGGCCAGGACCCTACAATGAGCAGTTCTTC. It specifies CASSEGLAGGPGPYNEQFF.

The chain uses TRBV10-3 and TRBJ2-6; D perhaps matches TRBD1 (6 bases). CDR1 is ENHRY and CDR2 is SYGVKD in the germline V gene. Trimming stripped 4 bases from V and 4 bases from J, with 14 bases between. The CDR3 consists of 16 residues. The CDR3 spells CAISGPPGTGANVLTF. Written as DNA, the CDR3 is TGTGCCATCAGTGGGCCTCCAGGGACAGGGGCCAACGTCCTGACTTTC.

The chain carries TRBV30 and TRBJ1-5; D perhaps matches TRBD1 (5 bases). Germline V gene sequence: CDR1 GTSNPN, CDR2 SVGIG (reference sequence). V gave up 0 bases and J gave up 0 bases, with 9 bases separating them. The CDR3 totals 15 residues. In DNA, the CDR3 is TGTGCCTGGAGTGTACGGCAGGGTAGCAATCAGCCCCAGCATTTT. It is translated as CAWSVRQGSNQPQHF.

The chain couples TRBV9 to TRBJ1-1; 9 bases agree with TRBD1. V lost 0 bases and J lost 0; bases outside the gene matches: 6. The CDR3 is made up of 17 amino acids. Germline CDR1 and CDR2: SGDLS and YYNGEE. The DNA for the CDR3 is TGTGCCAGCAGCGTAGACCCACAGGGGGCGATGAACACTGAAGCTTTCTTT. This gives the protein CASSVDPQGAMNTEAFF.

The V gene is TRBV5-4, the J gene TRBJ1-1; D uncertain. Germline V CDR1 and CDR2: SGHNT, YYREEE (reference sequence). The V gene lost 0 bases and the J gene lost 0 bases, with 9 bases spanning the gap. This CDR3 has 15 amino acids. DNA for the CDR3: TGTGCCAGCAGCTTGGCCCGGGGTATGAACACTGAAGCTTTCTTT. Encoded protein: CASSLARGMNTEAFF.

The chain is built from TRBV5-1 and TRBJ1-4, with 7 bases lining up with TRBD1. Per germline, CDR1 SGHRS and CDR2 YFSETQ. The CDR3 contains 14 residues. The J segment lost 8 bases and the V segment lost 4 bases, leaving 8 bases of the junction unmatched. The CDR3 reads CASSEDRAGEKLFF. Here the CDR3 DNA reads TGCGCCAGCAGCGAAGACAGGGCGGGGGAAAAACTGTTTTTT.

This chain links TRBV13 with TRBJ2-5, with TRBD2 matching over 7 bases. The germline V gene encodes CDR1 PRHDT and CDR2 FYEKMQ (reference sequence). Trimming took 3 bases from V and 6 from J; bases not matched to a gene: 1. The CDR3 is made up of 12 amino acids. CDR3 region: CASSLGGKTQYF. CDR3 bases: TGTGCCAGCAGCTTGGGGGGGAAGACCCAGTACTTC.

CDR3 coding DNA: TGTGCCAGCAGGGGGACTAGCGGGGACCAAGAGACCCAGTACTTC. Translated, it gives CASRGTSGDQETQYF. The chain links TRBV6-9 to TRBJ2-5; TRBD2 matches 13 bases. The CDR3 covers 15 residues. The germline CDR1 and CDR2 sequences are MNHGY and SVAAGI. V lost 6 bases, J lost 0 bases, and 1 base stayed unmatched.

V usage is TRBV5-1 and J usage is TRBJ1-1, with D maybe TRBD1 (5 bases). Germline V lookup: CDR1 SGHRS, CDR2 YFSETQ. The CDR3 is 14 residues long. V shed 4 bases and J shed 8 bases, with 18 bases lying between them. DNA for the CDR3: TGCGCCAGCAGCCCGGGGGGTGCAGGCCCGGAAGCTTTCTTT. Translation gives CASSPGGAGPEAFF.

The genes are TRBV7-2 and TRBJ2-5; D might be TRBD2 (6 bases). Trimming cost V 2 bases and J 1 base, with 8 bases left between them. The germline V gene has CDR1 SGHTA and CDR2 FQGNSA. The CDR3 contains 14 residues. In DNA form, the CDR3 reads TGTGCCAGCAGCTTAAGGGACTTCCAAGAGACCCAGTACTTC. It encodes CASSLRDFQETQYF.

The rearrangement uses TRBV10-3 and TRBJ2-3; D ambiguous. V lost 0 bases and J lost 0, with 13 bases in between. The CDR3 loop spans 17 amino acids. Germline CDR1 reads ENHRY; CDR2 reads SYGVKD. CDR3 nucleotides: TGTGCCATCAGTGAGTCGGGCAGACCCACTAGCACAGATACGCAGTATTTT. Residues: CAISESGRPTSTDTQYF.

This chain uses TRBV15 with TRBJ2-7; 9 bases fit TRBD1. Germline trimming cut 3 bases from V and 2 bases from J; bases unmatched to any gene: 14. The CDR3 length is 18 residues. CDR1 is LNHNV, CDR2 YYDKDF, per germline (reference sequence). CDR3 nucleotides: TGTGCCACCAGCAGGCTGCCTATGTCGACAGGGGGGGCCTACGAGCAGTACGTC. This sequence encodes CATSRLPMSTGGAYEQYV.